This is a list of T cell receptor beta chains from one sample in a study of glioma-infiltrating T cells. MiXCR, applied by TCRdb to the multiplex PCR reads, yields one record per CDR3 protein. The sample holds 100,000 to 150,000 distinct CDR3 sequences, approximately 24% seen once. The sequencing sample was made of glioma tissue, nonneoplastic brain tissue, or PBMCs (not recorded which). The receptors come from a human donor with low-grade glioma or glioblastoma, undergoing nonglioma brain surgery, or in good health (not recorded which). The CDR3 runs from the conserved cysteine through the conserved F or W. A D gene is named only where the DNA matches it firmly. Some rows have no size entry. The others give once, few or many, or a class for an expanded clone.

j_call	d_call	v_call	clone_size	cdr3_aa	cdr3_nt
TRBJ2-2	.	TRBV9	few	CASSVLPNTGELFF	TGTGCCAGCAGCGTCTTACCGAACACCGGGGAGCTGTTTTTT
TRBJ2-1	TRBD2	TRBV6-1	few	CASAGGASRGQFF	TGTGCCAGCGCGGGGGGCGCCTCCCGAGGGCAGTTCTTC
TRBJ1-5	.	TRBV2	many	CASSGRTDSNQPQHF	TGTGCCAGCAGTGGGAGGACGGATAGCAATCAGCCCCAGCATTTT
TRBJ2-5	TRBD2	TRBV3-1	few	CASSQDPGGQETQYF	TGTGCCAGCAGCCAAGATCCGGGGGGCCAAGAGACCCAGTACTTC
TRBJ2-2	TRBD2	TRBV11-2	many	CASSFTSGAGELFF	TGTGCCAGCAGCTTCACTAGCGGCGCCGGGGAGCTGTTTTTT
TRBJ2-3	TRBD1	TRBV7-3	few	CASSSPGQNVADTQYF	TGTGCCAGCAGCTCCCCGGGACAGAATGTGGCAGATACGCAGTATTTT
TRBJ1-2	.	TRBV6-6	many	CASSYTNTANYGYTF	TGTGCCAGCAGTTACACCAATACTGCTAACTATGGCTACACCTTC
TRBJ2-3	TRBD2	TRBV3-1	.	CASSLQPLAASGRGAHGTQYF	TGTGCCAGCAGCCTCCAACCTCTAGCGGCGTCCGGGAGAGGGGCACATGGGACGCAGTATTTT
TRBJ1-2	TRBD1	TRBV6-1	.	CASTDRGGGYGYTF	TGTGCCAGCACTGACAGGGGCGGAGGTTATGGCTACACCTTC
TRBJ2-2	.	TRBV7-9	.	CASSLQGGQNTGELFF	TGTGCCAGCAGCTTACAGGGGGGCCAGAACACCGGGGAGCTGTTTTTT
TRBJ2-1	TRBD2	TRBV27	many	CASKRAGGNNEQFF	TGTGCCAGCAAGAGGGCGGGGGGAAACAATGAGCAGTTCTTC
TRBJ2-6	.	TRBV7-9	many	CASRLVTSGANVLTF	TGTGCCAGCAGATTAGTGACGTCTGGGGCCAACGTCCTGACTTTC
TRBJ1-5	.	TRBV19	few	CASLAGESQPQHF	TGTGCCAGTTTGGCGGGTGAGTCTCAGCCCCAGCATTTT
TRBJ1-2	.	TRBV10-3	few	CAISEDTAVYGYTF	TGTGCCATCAGTGAGGATACCGCTGTCTATGGCTACACCTTC
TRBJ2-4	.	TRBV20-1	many	CSARVGRVNIQYF	TGCAGTGCTAGAGTGGGCAGGGTAAACATTCAGTACTTC
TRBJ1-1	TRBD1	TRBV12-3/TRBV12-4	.	CASGRQGTMTEAFF	TGTGCCAGCGGGAGACAGGGGACAATGACTGAAGCTTTCTTT
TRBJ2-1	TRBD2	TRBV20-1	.	CSARTSGGGNEQFF	TGCAGTGCAAGGACTAGCGGGGGGGGAAATGAGCAGTTCTTC
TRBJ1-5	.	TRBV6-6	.	CASSYSGGAVGQPQHF	TGTGCCAGCAGTTACTCTGGTGGGGCCGTGGGTCAGCCCCAGCATTTT
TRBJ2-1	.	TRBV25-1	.	CASSISGVYNEQFF	TGTGCCAGCAGTATTAGCGGCGTCTACAATGAGCAGTTCTTC
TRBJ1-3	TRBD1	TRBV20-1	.	CSARFEGAGNTIYF	TGCAGTGCTAGATTCGAGGGGGCCGGAAACACCATATATTTT
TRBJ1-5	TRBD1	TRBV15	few	CATSRLGQGYNQPQHF	TGTGCCACCAGCAGATTAGGACAGGGGTATAATCAGCCCCAGCATTTT
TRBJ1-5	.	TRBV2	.	CASSVVRLGNQPQHF	TGTGCCAGCAGTGTAGTGAGGTTGGGCAATCAGCCCCAGCATTTT
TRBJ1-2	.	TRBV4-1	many	CASSQAGLTAYGYTF	TGCGCCAGCAGCCAAGCGGGGCTGACAGCTTATGGCTACACCTTC
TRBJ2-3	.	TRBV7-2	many	CASSFQTNTDTQYF	TGTGCCAGCAGCTTTCAGACTAACACAGATACGCAGTATTTT
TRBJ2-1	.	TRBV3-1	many	CASSRRGSRDEQFF	TGTGCCAGCAGCCGAAGGGGTAGTAGGGATGAGCAGTTCTTC
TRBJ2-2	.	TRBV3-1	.	CASSPSGGTGELFF	TGTGCCAGCAGCCCCTCTGGGGGGACCGGGGAGCTGTTTTTT
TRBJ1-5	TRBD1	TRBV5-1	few	CASSLEGQGGNQPQHF	TGCGCCAGCAGCTTGGAAGGACAGGGCGGCAATCAGCCCCAGCATTTT
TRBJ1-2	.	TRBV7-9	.	CASSPGGGGYTF	TGTGCCAGCAGCCCCGGGGGAGGCGGCTACACCTTC
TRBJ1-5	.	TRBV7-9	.	CASSHLEGQPQHF	TGTGCCAGCAGCCACCTTGAGGGACAGCCCCAGCATTTT
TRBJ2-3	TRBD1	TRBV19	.	CACTGGADTQYF	TGTGCCTGTACAGGGGGCGCAGATACGCAGTATTTT
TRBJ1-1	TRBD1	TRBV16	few	CASSQRLGQGASTEAFF	TGTGCCAGCAGCCAACGCTTAGGACAGGGGGCTTCCACTGAAGCTTTCTTT
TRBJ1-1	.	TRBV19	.	CASSIRAGMNTEAFF	TGTGCCAGTAGTATTAGGGCGGGTATGAACACTGAAGCTTTCTTT
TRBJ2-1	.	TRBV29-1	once	CSVELGGEQFF	TGCAGCGTTGAACTGGGGGGTGAGCAGTTCTTC
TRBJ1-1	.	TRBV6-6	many	CASSYSTRGTEAFF	TGTGCCAGCAGTTACTCGACTCGGGGGACTGAAGCTTTCTTT
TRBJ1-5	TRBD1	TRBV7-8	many	CASSRDRGGNQPQHF	TGTGCCAGCAGCCGGGACAGGGGAGGCAATCAGCCCCAGCATTTT
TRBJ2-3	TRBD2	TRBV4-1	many	CASSQDGTAGPTDTQYF	TGCGCCAGCAGCCAAGATGGCACAGCGGGGCCCACAGATACGCAGTATTTT
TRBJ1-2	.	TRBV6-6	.	CASSYGRRNYGYTF	TGTGCCAGCAGTTACGGAAGACGGAACTATGGCTACACCTTC
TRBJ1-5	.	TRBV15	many	CATSRARGQPQHF	TGTGCCACCAGCAGAGCACGAGGGCAGCCCCAGCATTTT
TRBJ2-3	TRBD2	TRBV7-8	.	CASSPSGVGTDTQYF	TGTGCCAGCAGCCCGAGCGGGGTGGGCACAGATACGCAGTATTTT
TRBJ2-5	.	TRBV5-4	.	CASSFSSTQETQYF	TGTGCCAGCAGCTTTTCCAGCACCCAAGAGACCCAGTACTTC
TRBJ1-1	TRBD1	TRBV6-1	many	CASRDRIGLTNTEAFF	TGTGCCAGCAGGGACAGGATTGGGTTAACGAACACTGAAGCTTTCTTT
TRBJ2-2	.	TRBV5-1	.	CASSLGWTVGYGELFF	TGCGCCAGCAGCTTGGGATGGACAGTGGGATACGGGGAGCTGTTTTTT
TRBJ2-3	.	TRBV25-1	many	CASSEWTLSGDTQYF	TGTGCCAGCAGTGAATGGACACTATCGGGAGATACGCAGTATTTT
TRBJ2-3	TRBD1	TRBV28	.	CASSQQGFPDTQYF	TGTGCCAGCAGTCAACAGGGGTTCCCAGATACGCAGTATTTT
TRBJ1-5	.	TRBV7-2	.	CASSLVGREDQPQHF	TGTGCCAGCAGCTTAGTTGGCCGGGAAGATCAGCCCCAGCATTTT
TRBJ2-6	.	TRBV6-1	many	CVGSGANVLTF	TGTGTGGGGTCTGGGGCCAACGTCCTGACTTTC
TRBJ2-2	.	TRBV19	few	CASSMYTGELFF	TGTGCCAGTAGTATGTACACCGGGGAGCTGTTTTTT
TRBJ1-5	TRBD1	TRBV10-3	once	CAISEGQATDTQHF	TGTGCCATCAGTGAGGGACAGGCCACAGATACGCAGCATTTT
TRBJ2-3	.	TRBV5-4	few	CASSLSSTTDTQYF	TGTGCCAGCAGCTTGAGCAGCACCACAGATACGCAGTATTTT
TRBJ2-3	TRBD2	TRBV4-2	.	CASSQDWTSGGFTDTQYF	TGTGCCAGCAGCCAAGACTGGACTAGCGGGGGATTCACAGATACGCAGTATTTT
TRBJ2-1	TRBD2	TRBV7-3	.	CASSLNGLATEQFF	TGTGCCAGCAGCCTGAACGGACTAGCCACTGAGCAGTTCTTC
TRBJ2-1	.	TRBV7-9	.	CASSLARLGNEQFF	TGTGCCAGCAGTCTAGCGCGTCTAGGCAATGAGCAGTTCTTC